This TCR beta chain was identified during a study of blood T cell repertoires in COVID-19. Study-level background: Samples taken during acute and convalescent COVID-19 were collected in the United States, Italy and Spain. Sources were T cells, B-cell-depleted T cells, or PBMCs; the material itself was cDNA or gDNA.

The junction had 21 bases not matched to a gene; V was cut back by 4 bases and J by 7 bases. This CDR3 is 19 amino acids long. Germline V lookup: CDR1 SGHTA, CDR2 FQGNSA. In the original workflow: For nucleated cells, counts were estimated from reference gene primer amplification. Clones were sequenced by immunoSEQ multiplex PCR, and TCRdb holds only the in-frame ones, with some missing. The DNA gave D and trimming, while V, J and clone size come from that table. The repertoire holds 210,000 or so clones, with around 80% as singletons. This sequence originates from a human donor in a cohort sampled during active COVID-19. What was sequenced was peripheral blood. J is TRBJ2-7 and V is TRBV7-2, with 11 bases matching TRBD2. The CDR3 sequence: CASSSGRMLAGGLTREQYF. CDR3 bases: TGTGCCAGCAGCTCCGGTCGGATGCTAGCGGGAGGTCTGACGAGGGAGCAGTACTTC.